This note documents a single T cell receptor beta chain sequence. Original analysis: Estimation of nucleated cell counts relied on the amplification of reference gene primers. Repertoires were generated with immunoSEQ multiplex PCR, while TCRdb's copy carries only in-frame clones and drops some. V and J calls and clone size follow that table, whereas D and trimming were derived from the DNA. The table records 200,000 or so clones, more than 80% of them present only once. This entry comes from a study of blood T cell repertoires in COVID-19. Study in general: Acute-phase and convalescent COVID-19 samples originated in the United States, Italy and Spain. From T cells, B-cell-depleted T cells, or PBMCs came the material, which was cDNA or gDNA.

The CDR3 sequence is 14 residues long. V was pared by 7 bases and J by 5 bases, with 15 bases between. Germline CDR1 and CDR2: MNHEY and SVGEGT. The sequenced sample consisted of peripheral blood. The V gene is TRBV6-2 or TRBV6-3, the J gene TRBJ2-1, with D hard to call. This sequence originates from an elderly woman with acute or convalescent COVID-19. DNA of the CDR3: TGTGCCAGCATCCCCCGGCGTGGGCACAATGAGCAGTTCTTC. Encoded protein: CASIPRRGHNEQFF.